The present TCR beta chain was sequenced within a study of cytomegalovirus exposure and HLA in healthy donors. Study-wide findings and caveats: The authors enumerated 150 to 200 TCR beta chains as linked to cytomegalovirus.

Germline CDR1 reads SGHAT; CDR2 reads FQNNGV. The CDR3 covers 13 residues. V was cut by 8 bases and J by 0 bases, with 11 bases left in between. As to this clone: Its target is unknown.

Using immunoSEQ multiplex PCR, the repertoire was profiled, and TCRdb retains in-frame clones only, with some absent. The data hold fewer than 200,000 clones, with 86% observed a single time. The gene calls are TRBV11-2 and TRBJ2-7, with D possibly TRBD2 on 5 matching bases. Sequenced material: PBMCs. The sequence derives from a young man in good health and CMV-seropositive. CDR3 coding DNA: TGTGCCAGCGGATTAGGGAGCTCCTACGAGCAGTACTTC. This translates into CASGLGSSYEQYF.